This TCR beta chain is from a study of Ad26.COV2.S vaccination and SARS-CoV-2 variants. The protocol was immunoSEQ multiplex PCR, while the TCRdb copy is restricted to in-frame clones and leaves out a portion. The sample gives hundreds of thousands of clones, more than 70% of which show up once; approximately 1.5% is in the top ten. CDR3 size: 16 residues. Germline assignment: CDR1 SGHVS and CDR2 FNYEAQ. V lost 1 base and J lost 9; bases outside the gene matches: 11. Treatment defined: approximately 18 received Ad26.COV2.S at low or high dose, single or two shots; roughly five received placebo; per-sample allocation not given. The study sampled participants on day 63 after the first vaccine or placebo injection.

Source: peripheral blood, taken in a trial of Ad26.COV2.S vaccine versus placebo. The receptor was derived from a person aged 18 to 59 who received the Ad26.COV2.S COVID-19 vaccine or a placebo. The V call is TRBV7-6, the J call TRBJ2-1; the match to TRBD2 covers 8 bases. The chain's CDR3 is CASSLGASGGHSEQFF. The DNA of the CDR3 is TGTGCCAGCAGCTTAGGGGCTTCGGGAGGGCACTCTGAGCAGTTCTTC.